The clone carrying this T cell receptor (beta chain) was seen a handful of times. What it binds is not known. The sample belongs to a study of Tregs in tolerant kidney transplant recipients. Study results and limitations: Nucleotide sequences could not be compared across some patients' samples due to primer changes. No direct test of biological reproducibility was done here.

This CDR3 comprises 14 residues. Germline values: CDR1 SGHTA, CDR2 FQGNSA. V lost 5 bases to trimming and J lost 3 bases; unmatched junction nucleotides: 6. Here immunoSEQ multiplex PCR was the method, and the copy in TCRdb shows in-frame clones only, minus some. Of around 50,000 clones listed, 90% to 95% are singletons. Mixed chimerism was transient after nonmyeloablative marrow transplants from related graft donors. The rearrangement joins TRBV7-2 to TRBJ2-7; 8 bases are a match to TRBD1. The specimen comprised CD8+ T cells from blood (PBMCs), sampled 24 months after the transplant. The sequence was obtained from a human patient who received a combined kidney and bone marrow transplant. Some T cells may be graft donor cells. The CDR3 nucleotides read TGTGCCAGCAGCCACCGGGACAGGAACTACGAGCAGTACTTC. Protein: CASSHRDRNYEQYF.